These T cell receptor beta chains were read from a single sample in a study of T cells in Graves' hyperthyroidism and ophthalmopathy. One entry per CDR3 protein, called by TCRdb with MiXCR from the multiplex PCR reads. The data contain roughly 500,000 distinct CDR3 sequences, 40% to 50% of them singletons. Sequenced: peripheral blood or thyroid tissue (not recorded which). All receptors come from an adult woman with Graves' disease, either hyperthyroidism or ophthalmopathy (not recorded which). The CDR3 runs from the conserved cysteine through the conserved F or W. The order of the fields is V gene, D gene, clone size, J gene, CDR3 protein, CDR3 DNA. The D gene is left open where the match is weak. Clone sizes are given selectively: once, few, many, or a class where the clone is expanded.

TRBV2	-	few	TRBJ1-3	CASKIGTTGNTIYF	TGTGCCAGCAAGATAGGAACGACTGGAAACACCATATATTTT
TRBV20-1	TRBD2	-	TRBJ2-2	CSVTPLRTSGRVVPGELFF	TGCAGTGTTACCCCGCTCCGGACTAGCGGGAGAGTTGTCCCCGGGGAGCTGTTTTTT
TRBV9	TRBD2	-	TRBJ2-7	CASRGTSSSYEQYF	TGTGCCAGCAGAGGGACTAGCAGTTCCTACGAGCAGTACTTC
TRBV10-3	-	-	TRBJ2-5	CASMRLRETQYF	TGTGCCAGCATGCGGCTGAGAGAGACCCAGTACTTC
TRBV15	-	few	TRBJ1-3	CATSRVPTSGNTIYF	TGTGCCACCAGCAGAGTCCCGACGAGTGGAAACACCATATATTTT
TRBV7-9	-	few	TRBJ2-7	CASSPTRGVDEQYF	TGTGCCAGCAGCCCTACCCGCGGGGTCGACGAGCAGTACTTC
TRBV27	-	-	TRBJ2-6	CASSSSPSSSGANVLTF	TGTGCCAGCAGTTCTTCTCCATCCAGCTCTGGGGCCAACGTCCTGACTTTC
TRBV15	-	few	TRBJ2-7	CATSSRSTYEQYF	TGTGCCACCAGCAGCAGATCAACCTACGAGCAGTACTTC
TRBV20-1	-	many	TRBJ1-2	CSAPRQGTKVSNYGYTF	TGCAGTGCTCCTCGGCAGGGGACAAAGGTATCAAACTATGGCTACACCTTC
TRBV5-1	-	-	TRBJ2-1	CASSSQPGDYYNEQFF	TGCGCCAGCAGCAGTCAGCCGGGCGACTACTACAATGAGCAGTTCTTC
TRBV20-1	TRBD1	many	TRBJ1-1	CSASGQGARNTEAFF	TGCAGTGCTAGCGGACAGGGGGCAAGAAACACTGAAGCTTTCTTT
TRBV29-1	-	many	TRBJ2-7	CSVGIESYEQYF	TGCAGCGTTGGTATCGAATCCTACGAGCAGTACTTC
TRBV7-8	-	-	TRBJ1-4	CASSLVVLGRRANEKLFF	TGTGCCAGCAGCCTAGTGGTTTTGGGGCGGCGCGCTAATGAAAAACTGTTTTTT
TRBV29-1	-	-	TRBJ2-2	CSVGQRNTGELFF	TGCAGCGTAGGTCAGAGGAACACCGGGGAGCTGTTTTTT
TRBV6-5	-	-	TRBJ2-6	CASSSVGTVSSGANVLTF	TGTGCCAGCTCTTCGGTGGGTACAGTGAGCTCTGGGGCCAACGTCCTGACTTTC
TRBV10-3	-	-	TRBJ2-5	CAISERGMGETQYF	TGTGCCATCAGTGAGCGGGGGATGGGGGAGACCCAGTACTTC
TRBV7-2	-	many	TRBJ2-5	CASSLVSWETQYF	TGTGCCAGCAGCTTAGTTAGTTGGGAGACCCAGTACTTC
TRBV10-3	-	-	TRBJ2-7	CAIARNYEQYF	TGTGCCATCGCCCGAAATTACGAGCAGTACTTC
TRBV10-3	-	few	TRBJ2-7	CAISERPFEQYF	TGTGCCATCAGCGAGAGACCGTTCGAGCAGTACTTC
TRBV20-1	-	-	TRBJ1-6	CSARVVNQPLHF	TGCAGTGCTAGAGTCGTGAATCAGCCCCTCCACTTT
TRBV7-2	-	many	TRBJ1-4	CASSLFREEKLFF	TGTGCCAGCAGCTTATTTCGGGAAGAAAAACTGTTTTTT
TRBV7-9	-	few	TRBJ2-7	CASSQVPHEGYEQYF	TGCGCCAGCAGCCAAGTACCACACGAGGGGTACGAGCAGTACTTC
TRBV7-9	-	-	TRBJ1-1	CASSSRGQEAEAFF	TGTGCCAGCAGCTCACGAGGGCAGGAAGCTGAAGCTTTCTTT
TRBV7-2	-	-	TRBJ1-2	CASSSGLAGGAVGYTF	TGTGCCAGCAGCAGCGGACTAGCGGGAGGGGCAGTTGGCTACACCTTC
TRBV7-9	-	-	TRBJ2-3	CASSTQGRGTDTQYF	TGTGCCAGCAGCACCCAGGGCAGGGGCACAGATACGCAGTATTTT
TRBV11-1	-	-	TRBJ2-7	CAMATGVDNEQYF	TGTGCCATGGCGACGGGGGTCGACAACGAGCAGTACTTC
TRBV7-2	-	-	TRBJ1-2	CASSLSPTSRNGYTF	TGTGCCAGCAGCCTATCCCCGACATCTCGGAATGGCTACACCTTC
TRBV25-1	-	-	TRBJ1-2	CASSYSTGNGYTF	TGTGCCAGCAGTTACTCTACAGGGAATGGCTACACCTTC
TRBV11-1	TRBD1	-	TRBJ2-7	CASSPPSDRAYEQYF	TGTGCCAGCAGCCCCCCTTCGGACAGGGCGTACGAGCAGTACTTC
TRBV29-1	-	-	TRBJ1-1	CSVSQLNTEAFF	TGCAGCGTTAGCCAGCTTAACACTGAAGCTTTCTTT
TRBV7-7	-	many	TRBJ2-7	CASSLAGGPISYEQYF	TGTGCTAGCAGCTTAGCCGGGGGGCCGATATCCTACGAGCAGTACTTC
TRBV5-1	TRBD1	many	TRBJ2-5	CASSTRQGAEETQYF	TGCGCCAGCAGCACCCGACAGGGGGCGGAAGAGACCCAGTACTTC
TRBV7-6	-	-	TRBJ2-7	CASSPWGPSYEQYF	TGTGCCAGCAGCCCGTGGGGGCCCTCCTACGAGCAGTACTTC
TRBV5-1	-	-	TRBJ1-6	CASSEGEGSPLHF	TGCGCCAGCAGCGAGGGGGAGGGATCACCCCTCCACTTT
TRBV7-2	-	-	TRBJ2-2	CASSPIPKPISTGELFF	TGTGCCAGCAGCCCGATCCCCAAGCCCATATCGACCGGGGAGCTGTTTTTT
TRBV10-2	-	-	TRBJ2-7	CASSASSPDSRSYEQYF	TGCGCCAGCAGTGCCAGCAGTCCTGACAGTCGATCCTACGAGCAGTACTTC
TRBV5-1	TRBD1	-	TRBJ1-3	CASSFSTGAISGNTIYF	TGTGCCAGCAGCTTCTCGACAGGGGCCATCTCTGGAAACACCATATATTTT
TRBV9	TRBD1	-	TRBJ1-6	CASSDPGTVDSPLHF	TGTGCCAGCAGCGATCCCGGGACAGTGGATTCACCCCTCCACTTT
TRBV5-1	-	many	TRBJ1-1	CASSPQSGAEAFF	TGCGCCAGCAGCCCCCAGAGTGGGGCTGAAGCTTTCTTT
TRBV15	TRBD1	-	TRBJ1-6	CATSTSPRDRGLGSPLHF	TGTGCCACCAGCACATCGCCTAGGGACAGGGGGCTAGGTTCACCCCTCCACTTT
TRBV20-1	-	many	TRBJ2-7	CSVTLGSADEQYF	TGCAGTGTGACCCTCGGGAGTGCAGACGAGCAGTACTTC
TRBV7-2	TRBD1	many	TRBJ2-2	CASSFRQGATGELFF	TGTGCCAGCAGCTTCCGACAGGGGGCCACCGGGGAGCTGTTTTTT
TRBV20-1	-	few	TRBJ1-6	CSARRDRYNSPLHF	TGCAGTGCTAGGAGGGATAGATACAATTCACCCCTCCACTTT
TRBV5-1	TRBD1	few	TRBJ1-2	CASSLGDRHYGYTF	TGCGCCAGCAGCTTGGGGGACAGGCACTATGGCTACACCTTC
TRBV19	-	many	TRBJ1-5	CASKAGQGNQPQHF	TGTGCCAGTAAAGCGGGGCAGGGCAATCAGCCCCAGCATTTT
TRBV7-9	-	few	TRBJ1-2	CASSSGATYGYTF	TGTGCCAGCAGCTCGGGGGCTACCTATGGCTACACCTTC
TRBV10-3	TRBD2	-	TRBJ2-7	CAIRPGLASYEQYF	TGTGCCATCAGGCCGGGACTAGCGAGCTACGAGCAGTACTTC
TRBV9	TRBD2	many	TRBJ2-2	CASSVVASGSAGELFF	TGTGCCAGCAGCGTAGTGGCTAGCGGGAGTGCCGGGGAGCTGTTTTTT
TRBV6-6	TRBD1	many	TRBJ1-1	CASSPGQVNTEAFF	TGTGCCAGCAGTCCCGGACAGGTGAACACTGAAGCTTTCTTT
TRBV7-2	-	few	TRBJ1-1	CASSRSTGSTEAFF	TGTGCCAGCAGCCGTTCTACAGGGTCGACTGAAGCTTTCTTT
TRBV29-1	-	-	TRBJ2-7	CSVESRGREQYF	TGCAGCGTTGAATCCCGGGGCAGGGAGCAGTACTTC
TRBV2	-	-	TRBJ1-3	CASSRQVSDFKSGNTIYF	TGTGCCAGCAGTCGACAGGTTTCGGATTTTAAGTCTGGAAACACCATATATTTT
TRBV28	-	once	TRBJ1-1	CAGSRLGTEAFF	TGTGCCGGCAGCCGGCTCGGGACTGAAGCTTTCTTT
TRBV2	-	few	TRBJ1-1	CASRYISAGNTEAFF	TGTGCCAGCAGGTACATCAGTGCGGGAAACACTGAAGCTTTCTTT